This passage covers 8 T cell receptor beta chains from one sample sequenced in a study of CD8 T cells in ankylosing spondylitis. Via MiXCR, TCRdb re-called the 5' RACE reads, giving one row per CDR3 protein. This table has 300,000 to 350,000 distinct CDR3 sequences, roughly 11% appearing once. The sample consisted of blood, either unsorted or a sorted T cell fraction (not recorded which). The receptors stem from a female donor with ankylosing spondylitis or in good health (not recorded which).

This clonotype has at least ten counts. This CDR3 is CASSFPGNYGYTF. The CDR3 DNA reads as TGTGCCAGCAGCTTCCCGGGTAACTATGGCTACACCTTC. This sequence joins TRBV7-9 and TRBJ1-2, with D unresolved. Germline lookup yields CDR1 SEHNR and CDR2 FQNEAQ (reference sequence). The CDR3 is 13 amino acids. The V gene lost 3 bases and the J gene lost 1 base, with 6 bases spanning the gap.

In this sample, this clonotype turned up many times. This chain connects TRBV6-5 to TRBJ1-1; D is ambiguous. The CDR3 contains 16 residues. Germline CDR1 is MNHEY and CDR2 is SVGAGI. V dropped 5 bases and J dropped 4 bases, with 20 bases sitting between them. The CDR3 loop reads CASSHGIGRGFTEAFF. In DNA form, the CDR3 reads TGTGCCAGCAGTCACGGGATAGGGCGGGGTTTCACTGAAGCTTTCTTT.

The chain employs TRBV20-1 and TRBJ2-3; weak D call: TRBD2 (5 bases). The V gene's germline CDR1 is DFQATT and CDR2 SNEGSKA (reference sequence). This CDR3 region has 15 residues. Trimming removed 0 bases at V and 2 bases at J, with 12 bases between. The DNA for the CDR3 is TGCAGTGCTAGAGATATTTCGGACTTCACAGATACGCAGTATTTT. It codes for CSARDISDFTDTQYF.

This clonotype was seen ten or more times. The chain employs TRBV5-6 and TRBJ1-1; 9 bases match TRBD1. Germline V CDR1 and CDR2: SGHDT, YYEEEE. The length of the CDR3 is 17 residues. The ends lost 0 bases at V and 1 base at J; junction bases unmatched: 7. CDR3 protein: CASSLADRGNWNTEAFF. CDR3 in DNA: TGTGCCAGCAGCTTGGCGGACAGGGGAAATTGGAACACTGAAGCTTTCTTT.

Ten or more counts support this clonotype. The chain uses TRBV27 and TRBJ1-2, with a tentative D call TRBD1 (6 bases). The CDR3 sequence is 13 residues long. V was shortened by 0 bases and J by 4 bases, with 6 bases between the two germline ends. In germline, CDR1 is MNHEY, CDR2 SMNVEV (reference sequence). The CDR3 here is CASSLSTGYGYTF. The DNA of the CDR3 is TGTGCCAGCAGTTTATCGACAGGCTATGGCTACACCTTC.

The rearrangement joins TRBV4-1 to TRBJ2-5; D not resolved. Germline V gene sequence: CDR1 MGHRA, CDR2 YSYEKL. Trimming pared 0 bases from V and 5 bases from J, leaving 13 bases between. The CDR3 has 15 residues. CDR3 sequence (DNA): TGCGCCAGCAGCCAAGAGTACAGTGGGATGGAGACCCAGTACTTC. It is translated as CASSQEYSGMETQYF.

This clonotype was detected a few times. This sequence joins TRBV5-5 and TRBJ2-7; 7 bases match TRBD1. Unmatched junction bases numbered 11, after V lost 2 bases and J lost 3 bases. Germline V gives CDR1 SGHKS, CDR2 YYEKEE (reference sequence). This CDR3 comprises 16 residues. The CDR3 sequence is CASSFQTGLSFYEQYF. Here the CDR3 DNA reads TGTGCCAGCAGCTTTCAGACAGGGTTGAGTTTCTACGAGCAGTACTTC.

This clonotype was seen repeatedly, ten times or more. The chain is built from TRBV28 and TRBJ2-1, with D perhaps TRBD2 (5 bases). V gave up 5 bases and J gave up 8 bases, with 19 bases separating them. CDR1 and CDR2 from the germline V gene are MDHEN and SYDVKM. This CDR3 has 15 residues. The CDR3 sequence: CASSADGILPHEQFF. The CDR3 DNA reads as TGTGCCAGCAGTGCCGACGGGATCCTTCCTCATGAGCAGTTCTTC.